Detailed here is one T cell receptor beta chain. The V segment lost 3 bases and the J segment 3 bases; nucleotides outside the gene matches: 10. This CDR3 contains 17 residues. The germline V gene encodes CDR1 KGHSH and CDR2 LQKENI. One Seattle source followed patients from active infection through their disease course. The data are from a study of blood T cell repertoires in COVID-19. TCRdb keeps only in-frame clones here, not all; method: immunoSEQ multiplex PCR. Of about 200,000 clones listed, 94% were seen once; the top ten hold roughly 0.76%. V usage is TRBV18 and J usage is TRBJ1-2; 10 bases map to TRBD1. Sequencing was done on a sample of peripheral blood. The receptor was isolated from a man aged 25 to 40 with COVID-19, enrolled during active disease. The CDR3 DNA sequence: TGTGCCAGCTCACCTCGACAGGGGGCGAATTGGGACTATGGCTACACCTTC. Its protein is CASSPRQGANWDYGYTF. Combining the CDR3 with reference TRBV18 and TRBJ1-2 gives the whole variable domain NAGVMQNPRHLVRRRGQEARLRCSPMKGHSHVYWYRQLPEEGLKFMVYLQKENIIDESGMPKERFSAEFPKEGPSILRIQQVVRGDSAAYFCASSPRQGANWDYGYTFGSGTRLTVV.